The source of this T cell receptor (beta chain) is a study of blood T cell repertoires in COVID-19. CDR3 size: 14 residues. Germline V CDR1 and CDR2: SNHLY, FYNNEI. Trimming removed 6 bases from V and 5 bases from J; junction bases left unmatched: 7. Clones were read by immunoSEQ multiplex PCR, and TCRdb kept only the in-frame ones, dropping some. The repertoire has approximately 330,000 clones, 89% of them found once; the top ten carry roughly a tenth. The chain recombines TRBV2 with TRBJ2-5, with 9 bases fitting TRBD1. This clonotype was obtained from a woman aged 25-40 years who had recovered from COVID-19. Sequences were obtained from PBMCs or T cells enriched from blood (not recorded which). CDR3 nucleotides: TGTGCCAGCAGGAGGGGACAGGGTGAGGAGACCCAGTACTTC. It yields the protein CASRRGQGEETQYF.